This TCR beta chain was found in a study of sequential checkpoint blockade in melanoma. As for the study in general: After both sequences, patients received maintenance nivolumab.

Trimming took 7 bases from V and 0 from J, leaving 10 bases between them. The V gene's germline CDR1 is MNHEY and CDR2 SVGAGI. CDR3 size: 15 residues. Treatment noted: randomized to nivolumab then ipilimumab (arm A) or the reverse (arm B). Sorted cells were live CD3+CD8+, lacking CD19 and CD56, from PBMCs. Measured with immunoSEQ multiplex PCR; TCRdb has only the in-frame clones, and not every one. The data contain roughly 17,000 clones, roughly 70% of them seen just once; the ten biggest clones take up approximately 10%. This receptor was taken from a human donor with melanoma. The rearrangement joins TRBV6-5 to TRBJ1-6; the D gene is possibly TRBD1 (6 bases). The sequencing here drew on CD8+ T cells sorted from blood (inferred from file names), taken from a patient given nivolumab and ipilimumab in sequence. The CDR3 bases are TGTGCCAGCACCTGGACAGCCTCCTATAATTCACCCCTCCACTTT. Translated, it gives CASTWTASYNSPLHF.